This T cell receptor beta chain was observed in a study of Graves' ophthalmopathy and Graves' hyperthyroidism. Researchers took RNA transcripts and amplified TCR beta CDR3 regions from them. Amplification began with first-round RT-PCR using HTBI primers, then second-round multiplex PCR was performed. TCRdb re-called the multiplex PCR reads through MiXCR, storing one row per CDR3 protein. In the table there are almost 750,000 distinct CDR3 sequences, 35% to 50% of which are singletons. Trimming took 6 bases from V and 2 from J, leaving 11 bases between them. CDR3 length equals 13 residues. Germline V gives CDR1 SNHLY, CDR2 FYNNEI. In regard to this clonotype: Its specificity is unknown.

Study-wide results and caveats: Ophthalmopathy progression predictions by the model showed about 72% specificity and approximately 71% sensitivity.

This sequence originates from an adult man with Graves' ophthalmopathy. The V call is TRBV2, the J call TRBJ2-7; a possible D gene is TRBD1 (6 bases). Sequenced: peripheral blood. Here the CDR3 reads CASSYRQAYEQYF. CDR3 bases: TGTGCCAGCAGCTACCGACAGGCCTACGAGCAGTACTTC. The entire variable domain, with the rest obtained from reference TRBV2 and TRBJ2-7, is as follows: EPEVTQTPSHQVTQMGQEVILRCVPISNHLYFYWYRQILGQKVEFLVSFYNNEISEKSEIFDDQFSVERPDGSNFTLKIRSTKLEDSAMYFCASSYRQAYEQYFGPGTRLTVT.